This entry features one TCR beta chain sequence. Its antigen is still unknown. Germline CDR1 reads SEHNR; CDR2 reads FQNEAQ (reference sequence). This CDR3 is 13 amino acids long. With 5 bases removed from V and 2 bases from J, the gap between germline ends came to 7 bases. This entry belongs to a study of T cell responses to AZD1222 COVID-19 vaccine. The data were produced by immunoSEQ multiplex PCR, yet TCRdb's version contains in-frame clones alone and is incomplete. The data contain roughly 140,000 clones, more than 70% of them seen just once; the ten biggest clones take up roughly 16%. Study-wide results and limits: None of the repertoires were sampled until the peak T cell response had passed. The study reported that nearly half of spike-specific TCRs target unmutated variant regions. Dominant at 160-218 and 743-854, vaccine-associated CD4 TCRs also spanned spike. Donors were mostly white British, more females; clonal diversity possibly underestimated.

The chain combines TRBV7-9 with TRBJ1-3; D gene ambiguous. The input for sequencing was peripheral blood, taken on day 0 of AZD1222 vaccination. The origin of this receptor is an adult in good health. For the CDR3, the DNA is TGTGCCAGCAGCCCGAGCACTGGAAACACCATATATTTT. Residues: CASSPSTGNTIYF.